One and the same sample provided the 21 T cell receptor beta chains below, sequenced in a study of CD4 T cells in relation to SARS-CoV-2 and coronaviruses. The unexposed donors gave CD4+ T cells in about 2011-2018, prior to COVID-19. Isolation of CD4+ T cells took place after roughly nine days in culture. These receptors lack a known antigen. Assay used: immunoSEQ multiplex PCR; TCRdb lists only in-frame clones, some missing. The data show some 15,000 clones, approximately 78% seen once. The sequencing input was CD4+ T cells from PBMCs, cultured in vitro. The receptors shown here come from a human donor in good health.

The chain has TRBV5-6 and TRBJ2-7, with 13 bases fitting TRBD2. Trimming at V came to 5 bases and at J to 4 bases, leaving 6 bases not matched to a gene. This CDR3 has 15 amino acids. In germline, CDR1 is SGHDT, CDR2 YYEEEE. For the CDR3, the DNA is TGTGCCAGCAGTTGGACTAGCGGGAGTCGGTACGAGCAGTACTTC. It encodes CASSWTSGSRYEQYF.

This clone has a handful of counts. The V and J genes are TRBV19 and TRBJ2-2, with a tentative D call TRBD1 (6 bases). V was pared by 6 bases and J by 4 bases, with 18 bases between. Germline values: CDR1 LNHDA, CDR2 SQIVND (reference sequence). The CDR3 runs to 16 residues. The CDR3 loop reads CASRKQGGLATGELFF. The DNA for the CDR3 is TGTGCCAGTAGGAAACAGGGTGGGCTAGCCACCGGGGAGCTGTTTTTT.

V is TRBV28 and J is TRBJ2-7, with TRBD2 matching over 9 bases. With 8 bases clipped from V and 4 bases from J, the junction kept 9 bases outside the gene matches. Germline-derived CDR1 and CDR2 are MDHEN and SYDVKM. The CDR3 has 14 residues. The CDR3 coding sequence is TGTGCCAGCGCCCCAGCGGGAGGCCGGTACGAGCAGTACTTC. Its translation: CASAPAGGRYEQYF. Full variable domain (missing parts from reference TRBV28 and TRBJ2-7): DVKVTQSSRYLVKRTGEKVFLECVQDMDHENMFWYRQDPGLGLRLIYFSYDVKMKEKGDIPEGYSVSREKKERFSLILESASTNQTSMYLCASAPAGGRYEQYFGPGTRLTVT.

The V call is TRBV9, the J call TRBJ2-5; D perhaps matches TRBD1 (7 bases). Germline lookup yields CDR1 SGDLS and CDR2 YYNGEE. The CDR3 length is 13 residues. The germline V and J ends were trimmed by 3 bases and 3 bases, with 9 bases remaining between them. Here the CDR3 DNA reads TGTGCCAGCAGCGGCAGGGGGGAAGAGACCCAGTACTTC. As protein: CASSGRGEETQYF.

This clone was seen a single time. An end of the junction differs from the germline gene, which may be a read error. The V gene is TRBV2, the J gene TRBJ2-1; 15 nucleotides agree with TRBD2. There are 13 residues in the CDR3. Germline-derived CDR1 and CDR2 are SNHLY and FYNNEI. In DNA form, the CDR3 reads TGTGCCAGCAGGGTCGGGACTAGCGGGAGGTGGGTCTTC. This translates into CASRVGTSGRWVF.

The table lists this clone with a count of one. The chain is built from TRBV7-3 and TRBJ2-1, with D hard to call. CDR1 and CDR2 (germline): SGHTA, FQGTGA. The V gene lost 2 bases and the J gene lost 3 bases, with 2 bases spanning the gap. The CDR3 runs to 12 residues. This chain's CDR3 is CASSLDYNEQFF. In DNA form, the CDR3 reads TGTGCCAGCAGCTTAGACTACAATGAGCAGTTCTTC.

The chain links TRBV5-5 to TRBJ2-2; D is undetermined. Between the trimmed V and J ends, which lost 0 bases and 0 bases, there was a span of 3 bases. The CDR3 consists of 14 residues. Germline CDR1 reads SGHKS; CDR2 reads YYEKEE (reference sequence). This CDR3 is CASSLGPNTGELFF. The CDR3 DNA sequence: TGTGCCAGCAGCTTGGGTCCGAACACCGGGGAGCTGTTTTTT.

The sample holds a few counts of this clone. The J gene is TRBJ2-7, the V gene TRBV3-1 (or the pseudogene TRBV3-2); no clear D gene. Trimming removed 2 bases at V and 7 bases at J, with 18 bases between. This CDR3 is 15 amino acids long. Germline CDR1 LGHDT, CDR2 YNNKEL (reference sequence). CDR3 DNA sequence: TGTGCCAGCAGCCAAATCGCAGGTTACAGTGGGGAGCAGTACTTC. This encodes CASSQIAGYSGEQYF.

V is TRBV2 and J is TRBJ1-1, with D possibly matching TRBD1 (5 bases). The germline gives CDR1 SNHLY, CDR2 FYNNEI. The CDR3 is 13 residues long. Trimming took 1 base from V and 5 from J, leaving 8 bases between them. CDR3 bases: TGTGCCAGCAGTGAAGTACAGGAAACTGAAGCTTTCTTT. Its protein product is CASSEVQETEAFF.

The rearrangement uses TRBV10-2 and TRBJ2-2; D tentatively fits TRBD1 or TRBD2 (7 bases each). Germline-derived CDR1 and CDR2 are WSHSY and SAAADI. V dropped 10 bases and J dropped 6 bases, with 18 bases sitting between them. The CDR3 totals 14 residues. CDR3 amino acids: CATRGGADAGELFF. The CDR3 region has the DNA TGCGCCACCAGGGGGGGGGCAGATGCCGGGGAGCTGTTTTTT.

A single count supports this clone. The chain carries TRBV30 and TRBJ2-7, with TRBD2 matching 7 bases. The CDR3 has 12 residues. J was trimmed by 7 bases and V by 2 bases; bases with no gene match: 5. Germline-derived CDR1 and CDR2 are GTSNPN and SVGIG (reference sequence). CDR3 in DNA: TGTGCCTGGAGTTTGGGCGGGGGTGAGCAGTACTTC. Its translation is CAWSLGGGEQYF. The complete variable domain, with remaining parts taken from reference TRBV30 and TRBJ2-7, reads SQTIHQWPATLVQPVGSPLSLECTVEGTSNPNLYWYRQAAGRGLQLLFYSVGIGQISSEVPQNLSASRPQDRQFILSSKKLLLSDSGFYLCAWSLGGGEQYFGPGTRLTVT.

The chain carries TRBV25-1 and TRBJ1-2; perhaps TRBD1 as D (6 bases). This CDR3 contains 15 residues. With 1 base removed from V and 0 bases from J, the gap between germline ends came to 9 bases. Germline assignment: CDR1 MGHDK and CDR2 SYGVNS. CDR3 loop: CASSESDRPNYGYTF. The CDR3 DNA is TGTGCCAGCAGTGAATCGGACAGACCTAACTATGGCTACACCTTC.

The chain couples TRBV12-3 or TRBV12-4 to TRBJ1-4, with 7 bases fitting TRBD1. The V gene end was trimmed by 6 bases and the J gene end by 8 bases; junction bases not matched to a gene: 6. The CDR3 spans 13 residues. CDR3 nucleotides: TGTGCCAGCAGCCAGGGGGAGGGAGAAAAACTGTTTTTT. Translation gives CASSQGEGEKLFF.

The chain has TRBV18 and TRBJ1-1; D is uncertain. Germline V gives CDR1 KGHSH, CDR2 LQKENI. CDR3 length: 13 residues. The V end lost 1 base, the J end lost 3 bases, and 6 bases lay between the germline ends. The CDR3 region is CASSPRGDTEAFF. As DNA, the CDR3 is TGTGCCAGCTCACCACGTGGGGACACTGAAGCTTTCTTT. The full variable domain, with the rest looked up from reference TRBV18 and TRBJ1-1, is NAGVMQNPRHLVRRRGQEARLRCSPMKGHSHVYWYRQLPEEGLKFMVYLQKENIIDESGMPKERFSAEFPKEGPSILRIQQVVRGDSAAYFCASSPRGDTEAFFGQGTRLTVV.

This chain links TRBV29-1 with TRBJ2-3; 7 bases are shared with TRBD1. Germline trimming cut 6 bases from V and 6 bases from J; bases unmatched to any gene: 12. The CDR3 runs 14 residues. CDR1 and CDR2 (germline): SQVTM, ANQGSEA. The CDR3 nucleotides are TGCAGCGTGAGGGGAGCAGGGGGATTTGATACGCAGTATTTT. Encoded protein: CSVRGAGGFDTQYF.

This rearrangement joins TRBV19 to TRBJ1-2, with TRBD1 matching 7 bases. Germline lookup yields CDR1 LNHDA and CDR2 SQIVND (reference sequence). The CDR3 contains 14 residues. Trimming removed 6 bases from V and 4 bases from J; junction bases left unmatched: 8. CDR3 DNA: TGTGCCAGTAGCCCGGGACAGCACAGCTATGGCTACACCTTC. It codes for CASSPGQHSYGYTF.

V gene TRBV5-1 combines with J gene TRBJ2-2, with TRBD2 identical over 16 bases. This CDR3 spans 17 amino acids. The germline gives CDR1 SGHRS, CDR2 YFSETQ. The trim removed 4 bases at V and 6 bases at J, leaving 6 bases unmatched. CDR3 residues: CASSLGLAGGPAGELFF. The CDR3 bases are TGCGCCAGCAGCCTGGGACTAGCGGGAGGGCCTGCCGGGGAGCTGTTTTTT.

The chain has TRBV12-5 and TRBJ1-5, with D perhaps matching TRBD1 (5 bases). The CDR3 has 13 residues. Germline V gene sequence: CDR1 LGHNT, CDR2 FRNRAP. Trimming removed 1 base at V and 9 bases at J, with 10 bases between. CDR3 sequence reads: CASGLETGGPQHF. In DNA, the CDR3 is TGTGCTAGTGGTTTGGAGACGGGGGGGCCCCAGCATTTT.

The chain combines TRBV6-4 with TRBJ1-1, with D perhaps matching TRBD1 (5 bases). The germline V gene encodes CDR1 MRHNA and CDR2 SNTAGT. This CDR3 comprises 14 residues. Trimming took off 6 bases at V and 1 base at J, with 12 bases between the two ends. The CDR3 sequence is CASRDTSWNTEAFF. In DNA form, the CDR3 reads TGTGCCAGCAGGGACACGAGTTGGAACACTGAAGCTTTCTTT.

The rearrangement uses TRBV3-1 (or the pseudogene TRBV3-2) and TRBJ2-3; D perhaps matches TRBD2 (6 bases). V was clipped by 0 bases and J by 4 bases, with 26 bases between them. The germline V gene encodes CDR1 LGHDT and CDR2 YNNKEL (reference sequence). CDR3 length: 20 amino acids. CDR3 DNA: TGTGCCAGCAGCCAAGAATGGGGAGGAGCGGCCTCTAAGTGGGCAGATACGCAGTATTTT. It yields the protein CASSQEWGGAASKWADTQYF.

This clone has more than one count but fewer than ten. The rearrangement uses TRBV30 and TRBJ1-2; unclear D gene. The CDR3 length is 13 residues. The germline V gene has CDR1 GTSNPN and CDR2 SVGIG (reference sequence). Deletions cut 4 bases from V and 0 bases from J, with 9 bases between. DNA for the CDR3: TGTGCCTGGACTATAGGGACTAACTATGGCTACACCTTC. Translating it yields CAWTIGTNYGYTF.